This passage covers 21 T cell receptor beta chains from one sample sequenced in a study of shared clonotypes between healthy human individuals. Data came from immunoSEQ multiplex PCR; TCRdb stores just in-frame clones and leaves some out. The sample contains some 2.4 million clones, more than 85% of which appear only once. Sequenced material: naive CD4+ T cells from PBMCs. The subset here: CD45RA+ positively selected. The source of these receptors is a man aged 18-30 years in good health. Some clones in this sample may be carry-over from other donors' samples.

This rearrangement joins TRBV5-1 to TRBJ1-6; TRBD1 might be the D (5 bases). Germline V lookup: CDR1 SGHRS, CDR2 YFSETQ. This CDR3 is built from 15 residues. V was clipped by 4 bases and J by 5 bases, with 13 bases between them. The CDR3 bases are TGCGCCAGCAGCCGGGGCGAGGGCCATAATTCACCCCTCCACTTT. This gives the protein CASSRGEGHNSPLHF.

The genes are TRBV5-6 and TRBJ2-2, with D hard to call. Trimming left V 4 bases short and J 5 bases short, with 12 bases between. Germline CDR1 reads SGHDT; CDR2 reads YYEEEE. CDR3 length: 14 residues. The CDR3 loop is CASSTGLRTGELFF. In DNA, the CDR3 is TGTGCCAGCAGCACCGGCCTCAGGACCGGGGAGCTGTTTTTT. Full variable domain (rest looked up from reference TRBV5-6 and TRBJ2-2): DAGVTQSPTHLIKTRGQQVTLRCSPKSGHDTVSWYQQALGQGPQFIFQYYEEEERQRGNFPDRFSGHQFPNYSSELNVNALLLGDSALYLCASSTGLRTGELFFGEGSRLTVL.

CDR3 residues: CASSTRTSTDTQYF. As DNA, the CDR3 is TGTGCCAGCAGCACCCGAACTAGCACAGATACGCAGTATTTT. The V call is TRBV27, the J call TRBJ2-3; D is unresolved. This CDR3 spans 14 amino acids. V lost 6 bases to trimming and J lost 0 bases, with 10 bases between them. From germline, CDR1 is MNHEY and CDR2 SMNVEV (reference sequence).

The chain couples TRBV28 to TRBJ2-5; no definite D call. The CDR3 has 11 amino acids. The V end was cut by 8 bases, the J end by 1 base, with 5 bases between. CDR1 MDHEN and CDR2 SYDVKM come from the germline V gene. This chain's CDR3 is CASLRQETQYF. CDR3 DNA sequence: TGTGCCAGCCTCCGCCAAGAGACCCAGTACTTC.

The rearrangement joins TRBV4-1 to TRBJ2-7; TRBD1 might be the D (6 bases). The CDR3 is 14 amino acids. Looked up from germline, CDR1 is MGHRA and CDR2 is YSYEKL. The V and J ends lost 5 bases and 6 bases respectively, with 17 bases between them. The DNA of the CDR3 is TGCGCCAGCAGCAAGGGGGTGAGCATGGGCGAGCAGTACTTC. The encoded protein is CASSKGVSMGEQYF.

The chain uses TRBV2 and TRBJ1-2; D is unclear. The germline V gene encodes CDR1 SNHLY and CDR2 FYNNEI. V gave up 4 bases and J gave up 3 bases, with 9 bases separating them. The CDR3 is 13 residues long. DNA of the CDR3: TGTGCCAGCAGTGTCTCTGGGGACTATGGCTACACCTTC. Its protein is CASSVSGDYGYTF.

V gene TRBV2 combines with J gene TRBJ1-2; weak D call: TRBD1 (5 bases). Trimming stripped 9 bases from V and 4 bases from J, with 18 bases between. Germline CDR1 SNHLY, CDR2 FYNNEI. This CDR3 spans 14 amino acids. The CDR3 DNA is TGTGCCAGTGACGTGGGGGACTCCTTCTATGGCTACACCTTC. The encoded protein is CASDVGDSFYGYTF. Full variable domain (remainder filled in from reference TRBV2 and TRBJ1-2): EPEVTQTPSHQVTQMGQEVILRCVPISNHLYFYWYRQILGQKVEFLVSFYNNEISEKSEIFDDQFSVERPDGSNFTLKIRSTKLEDSAMYFCASDVGDSFYGYTFGSGTRLTVV.

The rearrangement links TRBV7-9 to TRBJ2-3; possible D gene TRBD1, 5 bases. Germline CDR1 SEHNR, CDR2 FQNEAQ (reference sequence). Between the trimmed V and J ends, which lost 1 base and 0 bases, there was a span of 8 bases. This CDR3 region has 15 residues. CDR3 nucleotides: TGTGCCAGCAGCTTAGAACCAGGGAGCACAGATACGCAGTATTTT. This codes for CASSLEPGSTDTQYF.

The chain is built from TRBV28 and TRBJ1-4; TRBD1 matches at 9 bases. Trimming removed 3 bases from V and 5 bases from J; junction bases left unmatched: 1. The CDR3 totals 14 residues. Germline values: CDR1 MDHEN, CDR2 SYDVKM. The CDR3 DNA is TGTGCCAGCAGTTTGACAGGGGGGAATGAAAAACTGTTTTTT. Protein: CASSLTGGNEKLFF.

This clone was detected once. This same CDR3 is encoded by further DNA sequences in the sample. The genes are TRBV7-2 and TRBJ2-5; D may be TRBD1 or TRBD2 (5 bases each). Per the germline V gene, CDR1 is SGHTA and CDR2 is FQGNSA. The V end was cut by 5 bases, the J end by 2 bases, with 9 bases between. CDR3 length: 13 residues. CDR3 nucleotides: TGTGCCAGCAGCCGGGGACCTCAAGAGACCCAGTACTTC. The encoded protein is CASSRGPQETQYF.

The CDR3 sequence: CASSLGRASGNEQFF. The CDR3 region has the DNA TGTGCCAGCAGTTTAGGGAGGGCCTCTGGGAATGAGCAGTTCTTC. The V gene is TRBV28, the J gene TRBJ2-1; TRBD2 matches at 7 bases. CDR1 and CDR2 (germline): MDHEN, SYDVKM. The length of the CDR3 is 15 residues. The V segment lost 2 bases and the J segment 7 bases; nucleotides outside the gene matches: 8.

This chain uses TRBV29-1 with TRBJ2-1; the D is unclear. The germline V and J ends were trimmed by 4 bases and 3 bases, with 7 bases remaining between them. The CDR3 has 12 amino acids. Per the germline V gene, CDR1 is SQVTM and CDR2 is ANQGSEA. CDR3 DNA sequence: TGCAGCGTTGGAAACGGCTACAATGAGCAGTTCTTC. The encoded protein is CSVGNGYNEQFF.

CDR3 protein: CASSFPGTSGPSYEQYF. CDR3 nucleotides: TGTGCCAGCAGTTTCCCGGGGACTAGCGGGCCATCCTACGAGCAGTACTTC. This rearrangement joins TRBV27 to TRBJ2-7; 12 positions match TRBD2. Losses at the gene ends were 3 bases for V and 1 base for J; bases not matched to a gene: 7. From germline, CDR1 is MNHEY and CDR2 SMNVEV (reference sequence). This CDR3 region has 17 residues.

This clone was recorded once. V usage is TRBV27 and J usage is TRBJ2-7; no clear D gene. Looked up from germline, CDR1 is MNHEY and CDR2 is SMNVEV (reference sequence). The V and J ends lost 3 bases and 0 bases respectively, with 18 bases between them. The CDR3 extends over 17 amino acids. The DNA of the CDR3 is TGTGCCAGCAGTTTGTTCGCTGCCCTGGGAAGCTCCTACGAGCAGTACTTC. This gives the protein CASSLFAALGSSYEQYF.

The chain joins TRBV5-1 to TRBJ2-1; TRBD1 or TRBD2 may be the D gene (5 bases each). With 0 bases removed from V and 14 bases from J, the gap between germline ends came to 15 bases. Germline CDR1 reads SGHRS; CDR2 reads YFSETQ. CDR3 length: 13 residues. The DNA for the CDR3 is TGCGCCAGCAGCTTGGAGGGGACGGAGAAGAAGTTCTTC. It yields the protein CASSLEGTEKKFF.

This chain joins TRBV30 and TRBJ2-3; 7 nucleotides match TRBD1. Per the germline V gene, CDR1 is GTSNPN and CDR2 is SVGIG (reference sequence). J was trimmed by 10 bases and V by 4 bases; bases with no gene match: 11. The CDR3 extends over 13 amino acids. The CDR3 sequence: CAWTPSTGAPQYF. CDR3 bases: TGTGCCTGGACCCCCTCTACAGGGGCTCCGCAGTATTTT.

The J gene is TRBJ1-5, the V gene TRBV7-9; D is possibly TRBD1 (5 bases). Germline V lookup: CDR1 SEHNR, CDR2 FQNEAQ (reference sequence). The CDR3 length is 16 residues. With 3 bases removed from V and 2 bases from J, the gap between germline ends came to 14 bases. CDR3 nucleotide sequence: TGTGCCAGCAGCTTCGACAGTCTAGCTGGCAATCAGCCCCAGCATTTT. Translated, it gives CASSFDSLAGNQPQHF.

The DNA for the CDR3 is TGTGCCAGCAGCTTAGGCCTGTACCAAGAGACCCAGTACTTC. Translating gives CASSLGLYQETQYF. The chain recombines TRBV11-1 with TRBJ2-5; no clear D. Germline V CDR1 and CDR2: SGHAT, FQDESV (reference sequence). The germline V and J ends were trimmed by 1 base and 0 bases, with 6 bases remaining between them. This CDR3 spans 14 amino acids.

The rearrangement uses TRBV5-1 and TRBJ1-4; 8 nucleotides align to TRBD1. After removal of 0 bases from V and 7 bases from J, the junction contained 11 bases not matched to a gene. Per the germline V gene, CDR1 is SGHRS and CDR2 is YFSETQ. This CDR3 has 17 amino acids. The CDR3 sequence is CASSLGGQAGVGEKLFF. The CDR3 DNA reads as TGCGCCAGCAGCTTGGGGGGACAGGCTGGAGTCGGTGAAAAACTGTTTTTT.

The chain links TRBV30 to TRBJ2-7; a possible D gene is TRBD1 (6 bases). This CDR3 has 19 residues. Germline CDR1 reads GTSNPN; CDR2 reads SVGIG (reference sequence). Between the trimmed V and J ends, which lost 1 base and 2 bases, there was a span of 27 bases. The CDR3 spells CAWSALHLWGRQGPYEQYF. CDR3 coding DNA: TGTGCCTGGAGTGCCCTCCACCTATGGGGTCGGCAGGGGCCCTACGAGCAGTACTTC. The whole variable domain, filled in from reference TRBV30 and TRBJ2-7, reads SQTIHQWPATLVQPVGSPLSLECTVEGTSNPNLYWYRQAAGRGLQLLFYSVGIGQISSEVPQNLSASRPQDRQFILSSKKLLLSDSGFYLCAWSALHLWGRQGPYEQYFGPGTRLTVT.

Details on this clone: The same CDR3 arises from other DNA sequences in this sample as well. The J gene is TRBJ2-7, the V gene TRBV6-5; D possibly corresponds to TRBD1 (6 bases). The germline gives CDR1 MNHEY, CDR2 SVGAGI. V was cut by 6 bases and J by 3 bases, with 15 bases left in between. The CDR3 is 14 amino acids. CDR3 in amino acids: CASSQQGTYYEQYF. The CDR3 nucleotides are TGTGCCAGCAGCCAACAGGGAACTTACTACGAGCAGTACTTC.